Below are 2 T cell receptor beta chains sequenced from a single sample in a study of breast tumors, draining lymph nodes, adjacent tissues. TCRdb reprocessed the multiplex PCR reads via MiXCR and lists one record per CDR3 protein. The data contain over 35,000 distinct CDR3 sequences, 36% of them singletons. Sequences were obtained from breast tumor tissue. These receptors were obtained from a female donor with breast cancer. Some clones in this sample may be carry-over from other donors' samples.

This clonotype showed up many times. This chain links TRBV7-9 with TRBJ2-3; 9 nucleotides align to TRBD2. With V trimmed by 1 base and J by 2 bases, 4 bases remained unmatched. CDR1 and CDR2 from the germline V gene are SEHNR and FQNEAQ (reference sequence). The CDR3 loop spans 16 amino acids. This CDR3 reads CASSLDLAGTTDTQYF. The CDR3 nucleotides are TGTGCCAGCAGCTTAGATCTAGCGGGAACCACAGATACGCAGTATTTT.

This clonotype was seen many times. V gene TRBV20-1 combines with J gene TRBJ2-1; D is perhaps TRBD1 or TRBD2 (5 bases each). This CDR3 is 13 amino acids long. Deletions cut 0 bases from V and 13 bases from J, with 16 bases between. Germline V gene lookup returns CDR1 DFQATT and CDR2 SNEGSKA (reference sequence). The CDR3 DNA sequence: TGCAGTGCTAGAGATGGGGCGGGCCCGTTACAGTTCTTC. This codes for CSARDGAGPLQFF.